This TCR beta chain was obtained from a study of T cells and Merkel cell carcinoma outcomes. This clone has only a few counts. V shed 2 bases, J shed 3 bases, and the junction held 4 bases outside the gene matches. Germline lookup yields CDR1 SGHRS and CDR2 YFSETQ. The CDR3 totals 16 residues. This table comes from immunoSEQ multiplex PCR, and its TCRdb copy is limited to in-frame clones, with some not included. The sample contains about 15,000 clones, roughly 92% of which appear only once. The TCR comes from a human donor with Merkel cell carcinoma. The sample comprised tumor tissue from Merkel cell carcinoma. The chain is built from TRBV5-1 and TRBJ2-2; 10 bases match TRBD2. The CDR3: CASSFSSGSYTGELFF. The DNA of the CDR3 is TGCGCCAGCAGCTTCTCTAGCGGGAGTTACACCGGGGAGCTGTTTTTT.